This TCR beta chain derives from a study of PD-1 blockade in classical Hodgkin lymphoma. Study conclusions and caveats: Patients who began taking nivolumab under 1 year after ASCT were left out. Repertoire differences have undefined causes, possibly disease activity or prior therapy. Newly diagnosed and completely responding patients shared comparable baseline diversity. With CD4+ cells, TCR diversity rose significantly by C4D1, but not with CD8+ cells.

Each patient's relapse followed autologous stem cell transplantation, and brentuximab vedotin exposure varied. The CDR3 length is 16 residues. Deletions cut 0 bases from V and 8 bases from J, with 16 bases between. Germline values: CDR1 KGHSH, CDR2 LQKENI. As concerns this clone: Its antigen is undetermined.

Some clones are missing from TCRdb's copy, which holds only in-frame ones; the method was immunoSEQ multiplex PCR. The data contain tens of thousands of clones, approximately 88% of them seen just once; the ten biggest clones take up roughly 21%. Source: peripheral blood mononuclear cells (PBMCs), taken at baseline. The sequence was obtained from a human donor with classical Hodgkin lymphoma. The chain combines TRBV18 with TRBJ1-4; D is ambiguous. CDR3 sequence (DNA): TGTGCCAGCTCACCACCGGTGCCTCGGGCTGGGGAAAAACTGTTTTTT. Protein: CASSPPVPRAGEKLFF.